Presented here are 22 T cell receptor beta chains from one specimen sequenced in a study of blood T cell repertoires in COVID-19. This table comes from immunoSEQ multiplex PCR, and its TCRdb copy is limited to in-frame clones, with some not included. The sample shows 250,000 to 300,000 clones, 88% of them seen only once. Sequenced input: peripheral blood. Source of these receptors: a woman aged 40 to 55 who had recovered from COVID-19.

The chain links TRBV24-1 to TRBJ2-1; 11 nucleotides agree with TRBD1. CDR1 KGHDR and CDR2 SFDVKD come from the germline V gene. V lost 5 bases and J lost 15; bases outside the gene matches: 5. The length of the CDR3 is 12 residues. The CDR3 region has the DNA TGTGCCACCAGTGCCCCGGGACAGGGGGGGTTCTTC. It yields the protein CATSAPGQGGFF.

This chain connects TRBV27 to TRBJ1-6, with D unresolved. The V gene's germline CDR1 is MNHEY and CDR2 SMNVEV (reference sequence). The CDR3 loop spans 12 amino acids. The germline V and J ends were trimmed by 6 bases and 13 bases, with 13 bases remaining between them. Written as DNA, the CDR3 is TGTGCCAGCAGGGACCCAGCGGGCCCCCTCCACTTT. Encoded protein: CASRDPAGPLHF.

J is TRBJ2-1 and V is TRBV9; D uncertain. V lost 0 bases, J lost 3 bases, and 13 bases lay in between. The CDR3 runs to 16 residues. CDR1 and CDR2 from the germline V gene are SGDLS and YYNGEE. CDR3 amino acids: CASSVASPLGYNEQFF. The CDR3, as DNA: TGTGCCAGCAGCGTAGCTTCGCCGCTAGGCTACAATGAGCAGTTCTTC.

The V gene is TRBV19, the J gene TRBJ2-1; 8 bases line up with TRBD1. Germline V gives CDR1 LNHDA, CDR2 SQIVND (reference sequence). CDR3 length: 15 amino acids. The junction had 5 bases not matched to a gene; V was cut back by 6 bases and J by 1 base. CDR3 DNA: TGTGCCAGTAGCGCCGGACAGGGTTCCTACAATGAGCAGTTCTTC. Its translation is CASSAGQGSYNEQFF.

The chain joins TRBV7-3 to TRBJ1-1; possibly TRBD1 for D (5 bases). Deletions cut 5 bases from V and 4 bases from J, with 11 bases between. The V gene's germline CDR1 is SGHTA and CDR2 FQGTGA. This CDR3 is built from 13 residues. CDR3 DNA sequence: TGTGCCAGCAGCCAGGGATTCGGCACTGAAGCTTTCTTT. This sequence encodes CASSQGFGTEAFF. Complete variable domain (other parts from reference TRBV7-3 and TRBJ1-1): GAGVSQTPSNKVTEKGKYVELRCDPISGHTALYWYRQSLGQGPEFLIYFQGTGAADDSGLPNDRFFAVRPEGSVSTLKIQRTERGDSAVYLCASSQGFGTEAFFGQGTRLTVV.

Details on this clone: Within the sample, other DNA sequences also encode this same CDR3. J is TRBJ2-7 and V is TRBV18, with D tentatively TRBD1 (5 bases). Germline CDR1 KGHSH, CDR2 LQKENI. The V and J ends lost 3 bases and 3 bases respectively, with 9 bases between them. The CDR3 runs 13 residues. CDR3 nucleotides: TGTGCCAGCTCACCGGGGCCGCACTACGAGCAGTACTTC. This translates into CASSPGPHYEQYF. The whole variable domain, remainder taken from reference TRBV18 and TRBJ2-7, is NAGVMQNPRHLVRRRGQEARLRCSPMKGHSHVYWYRQLPEEGLKFMVYLQKENIIDESGMPKERFSAEFPKEGPSILRIQQVVRGDSAAYFCASSPGPHYEQYFGPGTRLTVT.

The chain carries TRBV6-5 and TRBJ2-2; D might be TRBD2 (6 bases). Per the germline V gene, CDR1 is MNHEY and CDR2 is SVGAGI. V was cut by 8 bases and J by 4 bases, with 14 bases left in between. The CDR3 loop spans 14 amino acids. This CDR3 is CASGGDWTTGELFF. In DNA, the CDR3 is TGTGCCAGCGGCGGGGACTGGACCACCGGGGAGCTGTTTTTT.

The genes are TRBV9 and TRBJ2-2, with D possibly being TRBD1 (6 bases). This CDR3 spans 16 amino acids. CDR1 is SGDLS, CDR2 YYNGEE, per germline. Trimming stripped 0 bases from V and 5 bases from J, with 14 bases between. In DNA form, the CDR3 reads TGTGCCAGCAGCGTAGGGGTGGGACAAGAAACCGGGGAGCTGTTTTTT. Protein: CASSVGVGQETGELFF.

The chain links TRBV6-5 to TRBJ2-7; 9 bases fit TRBD1. This CDR3 is 14 amino acids long. CDR1 is MNHEY, CDR2 SVGAGI, per germline. V lost 10 bases and J lost 3; bases outside the gene matches: 10. The CDR3 loop reads CATTMGQGGYEQYF. The CDR3 DNA sequence: TGTGCCACCACTATGGGACAGGGTGGCTACGAGCAGTACTTC.

The V gene is TRBV24-1, the J gene TRBJ2-7, with 8 bases lining up with TRBD1. Trimming took 9 bases from V and 2 from J; bases not matched to a gene: 17. In germline, CDR1 is KGHDR, CDR2 SFDVKD. The length of the CDR3 is 17 residues. CDR3 amino acids: CATQPNAGTGDPYEQYV. CDR3 coding DNA: TGTGCCACCCAACCCAACGCCGGGACAGGAGATCCCTACGAGCAGTACGTC.

The CDR3 spells CAIKADRASYEQYF. The DNA of the CDR3 is TGTGCCATCAAAGCGGACAGGGCCTCCTACGAGCAGTACTTC. The chain uses TRBV10-3 and TRBJ2-7; 8 nucleotides agree with TRBD1. V gave up 7 bases and J gave up 0 bases; unmatched junction bases: 5. The V gene's germline CDR1 is ENHRY and CDR2 SYGVKD. The CDR3 runs to 14 residues.

This chain joins TRBV18 and TRBJ2-3, with 13 bases identical to TRBD2. The V segment lost 3 bases and the J segment 3 bases; nucleotides outside the gene matches: 6. CDR1 is KGHSH and CDR2 is LQKENI in the germline V gene. CDR3 length: 17 amino acids. Here the CDR3 DNA reads TGTGCCAGCTCACCCGGACTAGCGGGAGTTGCGACAGATACGCAGTATTTT. Translated, it gives CASSPGLAGVATDTQYF. The variable domain in full, completed from reference TRBV18 and TRBJ2-3, reads NAGVMQNPRHLVRRRGQEARLRCSPMKGHSHVYWYRQLPEEGLKFMVYLQKENIIDESGMPKERFSAEFPKEGPSILRIQQVVRGDSAAYFCASSPGLAGVATDTQYFGPGTRLTVL.

The genes are TRBV23-1 and TRBJ2-7; 7 positions match TRBD2. Being an ORF, TRBV23-1 has a function that is uncertain. V lost 2 bases and J lost 0; bases outside the gene matches: 13. CDR3 length: 18 amino acids. CDR3 nucleotides: TGCGCCAGCAGTCAAGATGGGGGACTACTTTTGAGCTCCTACGAGCAGTACGTC. This translates into CASSQDGGLLLSSYEQYV.

The V gene is TRBV27, the J gene TRBJ1-5, with no clear D. The CDR3 contains 17 residues. CDR1 is MNHEY and CDR2 is SMNVEV in the germline V gene (reference sequence). V shed 4 bases and J shed 0 bases, with 16 bases lying between them. The CDR3 here is CASSSLGRGGSNQPQHF. The CDR3 DNA follows: TGTGCCAGCAGTTCCCTCGGACGGGGAGGTAGCAATCAGCCCCAGCATTTT.

This rearrangement joins TRBV6-1 to TRBJ2-1; 12 bases are shared with TRBD2. CDR3 size: 16 residues. Germline loops: CDR1 MNHNS, CDR2 SASEGT. Germline trimming cut 4 bases from V and 4 bases from J; bases unmatched to any gene: 5. The CDR3 protein is CASSAALAGGYNEQFF. CDR3 nucleotide sequence: TGTGCCAGCAGTGCCGCACTAGCGGGAGGTTACAATGAGCAGTTCTTC.

The chain is built from TRBV11-3 and TRBJ2-6; 7 positions agree with TRBD2. CDR1 is SGHNT, CDR2 YENEEA, per germline. This CDR3 region has 15 residues. J was trimmed by 2 bases and V by 3 bases; bases with no gene match: 1. The CDR3 nucleotides read TGTGCCAGCAGCTTGGGAGGGCCTGGGGCCAACGTCCTGACTTTC. Its translation: CASSLGGPGANVLTF.

The chain carries TRBV19 and TRBJ2-1, with 9 bases matching TRBD1. V lost 4 bases, J lost 1 base, and 2 bases stayed unmatched. Germline V gives CDR1 LNHDA, CDR2 SQIVND (reference sequence). The CDR3 contains 15 residues. The CDR3 protein is CASSTQGASYNEQFF. The DNA for the CDR3 is TGTGCCAGTAGTACACAGGGGGCGTCCTACAATGAGCAGTTCTTC. The whole variable domain, filled in from reference TRBV19 and TRBJ2-1, reads DGGITQSPKYLFRKEGQNVTLSCEQNLNHDAMYWYRQDPGQGLRLIYYSQIVNDFQKGDIAEGYSVSREKKESFPLTVTSAQKNPTAFYLCASSTQGASYNEQFFGPGTRLTVL.

The rearrangement joins TRBV27 to TRBJ2-1, with 11 bases aligning to TRBD2. This CDR3 has 20 amino acids. V dropped 7 bases and J dropped 0; count of bases not matched to a gene: 17. Germline V gene data show CDR1 as MNHEY and CDR2 as SMNVEV (reference sequence). CDR3 in DNA: TGTGCCAGCACCGAAACCCCCGGGACTAGCGGCCCCGGCTCCTACAATGAGCAGTTCTTC. It translates to CASTETPGTSGPGSYNEQFF.

This clone was seen a single time. The chain has TRBV9 and TRBJ2-3; no clear D. This CDR3 region has 15 residues. Germline CDR1 and CDR2: SGDLS and YYNGEE. Deletions cut 0 bases from V and 4 bases from J, with 12 bases between. CDR3 DNA sequence: TGTGCCAGCAGCGTAGGCGTGGCCAGCGCAGATACGCAGTATTTT. The encoded protein is CASSVGVASADTQYF.

The chain links TRBV5-1 to TRBJ2-1; the match to TRBD2 covers 8 bases. Germline V gives CDR1 SGHRS, CDR2 YFSETQ. CDR3 size: 17 residues. Trimming removed 4 bases from V and 4 bases from J; junction bases left unmatched: 13. The chain's CDR3 is CASSPGGWLAGYNEQFF. CDR3 DNA sequence: TGCGCCAGCAGCCCGGGCGGTTGGCTAGCGGGTTACAATGAGCAGTTCTTC.

The rearrangement joins TRBV5-6 to TRBJ2-2, with TRBD2 identical over 8 bases. The CDR3 runs to 14 residues. V was pared by 0 bases and J by 7 bases, with 2 bases of the junction left unmatched. CDR1 is SGHDT, CDR2 YYEEEE, per germline. Here the CDR3 reads CASSLGLAGGELFF. DNA of the CDR3: TGTGCCAGCAGCTTGGGGCTAGCGGGCGGGGAGCTGTTTTTT.

The rearrangement uses TRBV24-1 and TRBJ2-3, with D maybe TRBD2 (5 bases). Germline-derived CDR1 and CDR2 are KGHDR and SFDVKD. Between the trimmed V and J ends, which lost 9 bases and 0 bases, there was a span of 27 bases. This CDR3 comprises 19 residues. CDR3 bases: TGTGCCACCCCTGCTTTGGGCGGGCGCCCTTCCACAAGCACAGATACGCAGTATTTT. Translating gives CATPALGGRPSTSTDTQYF.